These 26 T cell receptor beta chains originate from one sample sequenced in a study of blood T cell repertoires in COVID-19. Only in-frame clones appear in the TCRdb table, and some are missing; sequencing was by immunoSEQ multiplex PCR. The sample shows roughly 180,000 clones, 90% to 95% of them seen only once. The sample comprised peripheral blood. The receptors originated from a man aged 25-45 years with COVID-19, enrolled during active disease.

The chain couples TRBV3-1 (or the pseudogene TRBV3-2) to TRBJ1-4; D is undetermined. The V end lost 0 bases, the J end lost 0 bases, and 20 bases lay between the germline ends. The CDR3 loop spans 20 amino acids. Germline lookup yields CDR1 LGHDT and CDR2 YNNKEL (reference sequence). CDR3 amino acids: CASSQEVPGGAVATNEKLFF. CDR3 DNA: TGTGCCAGCAGCCAAGAAGTGCCTGGCGGCGCAGTTGCAACTAATGAAAAACTGTTTTTT.

This chain connects TRBV5-6 to TRBJ1-6, with TRBD1 as a possible D gene (6 bases). Germline loops: CDR1 SGHDT, CDR2 YYEEEE. The V end was cut by 3 bases, the J end by 8 bases, with 24 bases between. This CDR3 is 18 amino acids long. CDR3 coding DNA: TGTGCCAGCAGCTACAGGGTAGGGGGTAACATTTTTTATTCACCCCTCCACTTT. Its protein product is CASSYRVGGNIFYSPLHF.

This rearrangement joins TRBV6-5 to TRBJ1-2, with D maybe TRBD1 (5 bases). V lost 2 bases and J 3 bases, leaving 10 bases between the germline ends. This CDR3 has 14 residues. Germline V CDR1 and CDR2: MNHEY, SVGAGI. This CDR3 reads CASSYGGGDYGYTF. The CDR3 bases are TGTGCCAGCAGTTACGGGGGGGGTGACTATGGCTACACCTTC.

The CDR3 nucleotides are TGTGCCAGCAGCCCGGACAGGGAGCTATTCGGCTACACCTTC. This sequence encodes CASSPDRELFGYTF. The chain has TRBV6-5 and TRBJ1-2, with 8 bases fitting TRBD1. CDR1 MNHEY and CDR2 SVGAGI come from the germline V gene. J was trimmed by 8 bases and V by 6 bases; bases with no gene match: 11. This CDR3 is built from 14 residues.

The chain recombines TRBV27 with TRBJ1-5; 7 bases line up with TRBD1. Germline V gives CDR1 MNHEY, CDR2 SMNVEV (reference sequence). CDR3 size: 15 residues. With V trimmed by 0 bases and J by 6 bases, 5 bases remained unmatched. The CDR3 nucleotides read TGTGCCAGCAGTTTATCGAAAGAGGGGGCTCAGCCCCAGCATTTT. Translating gives CASSLSKEGAQPQHF.

The table lists this clone with a count of one. The rearrangement joins TRBV19 to TRBJ2-1; TRBD1 matches at 7 bases. The V and J ends lost 6 bases and 12 bases, in that order; junction bases with no gene match: 17. The germline gives CDR1 LNHDA, CDR2 SQIVND (reference sequence). There are 15 residues in the CDR3. As DNA, the CDR3 is TGTGCCAGTAGCCCATCTGGGACAGCCCAAATAGCGCAGTTCTTC. Translation gives CASSPSGTAQIAQFF.

V gene TRBV19 combines with J gene TRBJ1-6; 7 nucleotides match TRBD1. Germline CDR1 LNHDA, CDR2 SQIVND (reference sequence). This CDR3 has 17 amino acids. The junction had 7 bases not matched to a gene; V was cut back by 5 bases and J by 0 bases. In DNA, the CDR3 is TGTGCCAGTAGTGATAGACAGGGTAGCTCCTATAATTCACCCCTCCACTTT. Translating it yields CASSDRQGSSYNSPLHF.

This chain connects TRBV10-3 to TRBJ1-6, with D unclear. This CDR3 spans 13 amino acids. Germline V gene data show CDR1 as ENHRY and CDR2 as SYGVKD. The ends were cut back, 0 bases at V and 10 bases at J, with 7 bases in the middle. The CDR3 loop is CAISESTGSPLHF. Here the CDR3 DNA reads TGTGCCATCAGTGAGTCGACGGGGTCACCCCTCCACTTT.

The rearrangement uses TRBV29-1 and TRBJ1-1; tentative D call: TRBD1 (6 bases). V was shortened by 2 bases and J by 4 bases, with 14 bases between the two germline ends. The CDR3 sequence is 14 residues long. CDR1 and CDR2 from the germline V gene are SQVTM and ANQGSEA. This CDR3 reads CSVEPQGVGTEAFF. CDR3 coding DNA: TGCAGCGTTGAACCACAGGGTGTCGGCACTGAAGCTTTCTTT. Full variable domain (rest looked up from reference TRBV29-1 and TRBJ1-1): SAVISQKPSRDICQRGTSLTIQCQVDSQVTMMFWYRQQPGQSLTLIATANQGSEATYESGFVIDKFPISRPNLTFSTLTVSNMSPEDSSIYLCSVEPQGVGTEAFFGQGTRLTVV.

This rearrangement joins TRBV4-1 to TRBJ2-7; tentative D call: TRBD1 (6 bases). V lost 1 base to trimming and J lost 2 bases, with 9 bases between them. The CDR3 is made up of 14 amino acids. The V gene's germline CDR1 is MGHRA and CDR2 YSYEKL. This CDR3 reads CASSQGQAAYEQYF. The CDR3 DNA sequence: TGCGCCAGCAGCCAAGGACAGGCAGCCTACGAGCAGTACTTC.

The chain has TRBV18 and TRBJ1-1, with a possible D match to TRBD1 (6 bases). CDR1 is KGHSH, CDR2 LQKENI, per germline. The V end lost 6 bases, the J end lost 1 base, and 12 bases lay between the germline ends. The length of the CDR3 is 14 residues. The chain's CDR3 is CASSLGQTNTEAFF. Written as DNA, the CDR3 is TGTGCCAGCTCCCTCGGACAGACGAACACTGAAGCTTTCTTT. Full variable domain (remainder filled in from reference TRBV18 and TRBJ1-1): NAGVMQNPRHLVRRRGQEARLRCSPMKGHSHVYWYRQLPEEGLKFMVYLQKENIIDESGMPKERFSAEFPKEGPSILRIQQVVRGDSAAYFCASSLGQTNTEAFFGQGTRLTVV.

The chain joins TRBV3-1 (or the pseudogene TRBV3-2) to TRBJ2-7; D may be TRBD1 (6 bases). The germline CDR1 and CDR2 sequences are LGHDT and YNNKEL (reference sequence). The CDR3 loop spans 13 amino acids. Between the trimmed V and J ends, which lost 6 bases and 1 base, there was a span of 10 bases. The CDR3 sequence is CASRQTGSYEQYF. CDR3 bases: TGTGCCAGCAGGCAAACAGGGTCCTACGAGCAGTACTTC.

The J gene is TRBJ1-5, the V gene TRBV27, with unresolved D. This CDR3 region has 12 residues. Germline loops: CDR1 MNHEY, CDR2 SMNVEV (reference sequence). Trimming took off 2 bases at V and 7 bases at J, with 6 bases between the two ends. In DNA form, the CDR3 reads TGTGCCAGCAGTTTAAGAGGGCAGCCCCAGCATTTT. Translating it yields CASSLRGQPQHF.

The chain carries TRBV5-1 and TRBJ2-3, with TRBD1 matching 10 bases. The V and J ends lost 0 bases and 5 bases, in that order; junction bases with no gene match: 12. There are 18 residues in the CDR3. Looked up from germline, CDR1 is SGHRS and CDR2 is YFSETQ. CDR3 DNA sequence: TGCGCCAGCAGCTTGGTTGCCCCCACGGGACAGGGGTTAGATACGCAGTATTTT. Translating gives CASSLVAPTGQGLDTQYF.

In DNA form, the CDR3 reads TGTGCCACCAGCGGAACGGACAGGGGTTATATTCGGTCGGTTGAAAAACTGTTTTTT. Encoded protein: CATSGTDRGYIRSVEKLFF. The chain links TRBV15 to TRBJ1-4, with TRBD1 matching over 9 bases. V lost 5 bases, J lost 7 bases, and 20 bases stayed unmatched. CDR1 is LNHNV and CDR2 is YYDKDF in the germline V gene (reference sequence). This CDR3 is 19 amino acids long. Based on the CDR3 plus reference TRBV15 and TRBJ1-4, the full variable domain is DAMVIQNPRYQVTQFGKPVTLSCSQTLNHNVMYWYQQKSSQAPKLLFHYYDKDFNNEADTPDNFQSRRPNTSFCFLDIRSPGLGDTAMYLCATSGTDRGYIRSVEKLFFGSGTQLSVL.

The chain joins TRBV5-1 to TRBJ1-4; tentative D call: TRBD1 (6 bases). V was clipped by 10 bases and J by 5 bases, with 21 bases between them. CDR1 and CDR2 (germline): SGHRS, YFSETQ. This CDR3 region has 15 residues. The CDR3 coding sequence is TGCGCCCGCCGCGCCGGGCGGGGGGGCAATGAAAAACTGTTTTTT. Encoded protein: CARRAGRGGNEKLFF.

The gene calls are TRBV7-2 and TRBJ2-1, with a weak D call TRBD1 (6 bases). The germline gives CDR1 SGHTA, CDR2 FQGNSA. This CDR3 comprises 17 residues. The ends were cut back, 5 bases at V and 5 bases at J, with 22 bases in the middle. DNA of the CDR3: TGTGCCAGCAGCCTGTCGCGCAACAGGGAGAGGGACAATGAGCAGTTCTTC. It codes for CASSLSRNRERDNEQFF.

This chain's CDR3 is CASSQGSGGTDTQYF. CDR3 sequence (DNA): TGTGCCAGCAGCCAAGGGTCAGGGGGCACAGATACGCAGTATTTT. The chain is built from TRBV3-1 (or the pseudogene TRBV3-2) and TRBJ2-3, with TRBD1 as a possible D gene (6 bases). Trimming took off 1 base at V and 1 base at J, with 9 bases between the two ends. From germline, CDR1 is LGHDT and CDR2 YNNKEL (reference sequence). This CDR3 contains 15 residues.

V and J are TRBV5-1 and TRBJ2-3, with 7 nucleotides matching TRBD1. The CDR3 loop spans 16 amino acids. The trim removed 5 bases at V and 5 bases at J, leaving 14 bases unmatched. The V gene's germline CDR1 is SGHRS and CDR2 YFSETQ. The CDR3 DNA follows: TGCGCCAGCAGTAAAGGGGGCCCACCCTCTGGAGATACGCAGTATTTT. Translating it yields CASSKGGPPSGDTQYF.

CDR3 in DNA: TGTGCCAGCAGCTTGATGGGACAGCCCTACGAGCAGTACTTC. This gives the protein CASSLMGQPYEQYF. The chain has TRBV5-5 and TRBJ2-7, with 7 bases matching TRBD1. CDR3 length equals 14 residues. Germline V lookup: CDR1 SGHKS, CDR2 YYEKEE (reference sequence). The trim removed 1 base at V and 2 bases at J, leaving 3 bases unmatched.

This clone was observed once. The chain recombines TRBV5-5 with TRBJ1-4, with 7 bases that match TRBD1. The CDR3 contains 12 residues. With 4 bases clipped from V and 7 bases from J, the junction kept 1 base outside the gene matches. In germline, CDR1 is SGHKS, CDR2 YYEKEE (reference sequence). The CDR3 DNA sequence: TGTGCCAGCAGCCACAGGGGTGAAAAACTGTTTTTT. Amino acid sequence: CASSHRGEKLFF.

The genes are TRBV6-5 and TRBJ2-1; possibly TRBD2 for D (7 bases). The germline gives CDR1 MNHEY, CDR2 SVGAGI. This CDR3 region has 15 residues. V lost 0 bases and J lost 4, with 10 bases in between. The DNA for the CDR3 is TGTGCCAGCAGTTACTCGGGGGGGCCATACAATGAGCAGTTCTTC. Its translation is CASSYSGGPYNEQFF.

This chain links TRBV18 with TRBJ2-2; 7 bases are a match to TRBD1. Trimming at V came to 4 bases and at J to 4 bases, leaving 9 bases not matched to a gene. CDR3 length: 16 amino acids. Germline V gene data show CDR1 as KGHSH and CDR2 as LQKENI. CDR3 nucleotide sequence: TGTGCCAGCTCACTCAATGACAGGGATAGCACCGGGGAGCTGTTTTTT. This sequence encodes CASSLNDRDSTGELFF.

The rearrangement links TRBV3-1 (or the pseudogene TRBV3-2) to TRBJ2-3; D is possibly TRBD2 (5 bases). The CDR3 covers 13 residues. CDR1 LGHDT and CDR2 YNNKEL come from the germline V gene (reference sequence). The V gene lost 4 bases and the J gene lost 8 bases, with 13 bases spanning the gap. DNA for the CDR3: TGTGCCAGCAGCCCAACCGGACTGAGTACGCAGTATTTT. This encodes CASSPTGLSTQYF.

This chain uses TRBV6-6 with TRBJ1-5; a possible D gene is TRBD1 (6 bases). The CDR3 has 14 amino acids. Trimming pared 6 bases from V and 3 bases from J, leaving 12 bases between. Germline values: CDR1 MNHNY, CDR2 SVGAGI (reference sequence). The CDR3 reads CASSNPGANQPQHF. Here the CDR3 DNA reads TGTGCCAGCAGCAACCCAGGGGCCAATCAGCCCCAGCATTTT.

V usage is TRBV19 and J usage is TRBJ1-5, with a possible D match to TRBD1 (6 bases). The CDR3 contains 14 residues. The germline CDR1 and CDR2 sequences are LNHDA and SQIVND (reference sequence). Trimming cost V 4 bases and J 2 bases, with 9 bases left between them. CDR3 coding DNA: TGTGCCAGTAGTAAGGGGGATCGCAATCAGCCCCAGCATTTT. Its translation: CASSKGDRNQPQHF.